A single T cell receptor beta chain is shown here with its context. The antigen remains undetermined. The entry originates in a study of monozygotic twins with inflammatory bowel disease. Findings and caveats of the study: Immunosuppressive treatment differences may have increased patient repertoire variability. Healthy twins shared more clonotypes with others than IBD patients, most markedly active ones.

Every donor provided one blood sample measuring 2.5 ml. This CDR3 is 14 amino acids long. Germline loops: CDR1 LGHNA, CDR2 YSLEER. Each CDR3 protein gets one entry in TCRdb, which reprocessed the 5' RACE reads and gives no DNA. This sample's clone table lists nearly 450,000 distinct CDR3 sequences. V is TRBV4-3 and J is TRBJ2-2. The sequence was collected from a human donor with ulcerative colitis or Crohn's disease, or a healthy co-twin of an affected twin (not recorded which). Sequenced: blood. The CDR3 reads CASSRQEATGELFF.